The rows below give T cell receptor beta chains drawn from one sample of a study of vaccination effects on CD4 cells after COVID-19. What these receptors recognize is not known. Sequenced by immunoSEQ multiplex PCR; TCRdb stores in-frame clones only, minus some. The table lists roughly 45,000 clones, roughly four fifths of them singletons. Material: CD4+ T cells from PBMCs cultured with a peptide pool, obtained before COVID-19 vaccination. These receptor sequences come from a human donor who had a prior SARS-CoV-2 infection. Both conserved end residues are part of each CDR3. The D gene is left open where the match is weak. Rows give clone size only sometimes, using once, few, many, or a class for an expanded clone.

d_call	j_call	v_call	clone_size	cdr3_nt	cdr3_aa
NA	TRBJ1-4	TRBV5-4	NA	TGTGCCAGCAGCCTATTCGGGGGGTCTAATGAAAAACTGTTTTTT	CASSLFGGSNEKLFF
NA	TRBJ1-5	TRBV7-9	NA	TGTGCCAGCAGCGTGGCTAATCAGCCCCAGCATTTT	CASSVANQPQHF
NA	TRBJ1-4	TRBV4-1	NA	TGCGCCAGCAGCCAACCACAGGGAAGTAATGAAAAACTGTTTTTT	CASSQPQGSNEKLFF
NA	TRBJ2-1	TRBV9	NA	TGTGCCAGCAGCGTTTATGACTCTAGTCTTGCGCAGTTCTTC	CASSVYDSSLAQFF
TRBD2	TRBJ2-2	TRBV5-1	NA	TGCGCCAGCAGCCCGCCGGGGAGGGCCCCGAACACCGGGGAGCTGTTTTTT	CASSPPGRAPNTGELFF
NA	TRBJ1-1	TRBV9	NA	TGTGCCAGCAGCCCTAATCGGGTGAACACTGAAGCTTTCTTT	CASSPNRVNTEAFF
TRBD2	TRBJ2-5	TRBV11-1	NA	TGTGCCAGCAGCATCAGACTAGCGGGGGGCATCGAGACCCAGTACTTC	CASSIRLAGGIETQYF
TRBD2	TRBJ2-2	TRBV7-8	NA	TGTGCCAGCAGCTTAGGGTTCGGGACTAGCGCGTCCGGGGAGCTGTTTTTT	CASSLGFGTSASGELFF
NA	TRBJ2-4	TRBV13	NA	TGTGCCAGCAGCTTATCCCCGGCCAAAAACATTCAGTACTTC	CASSLSPAKNIQYF
NA	TRBJ2-7	TRBV5-5	NA	TGTGCCAGCAGCCGCATGGGGCAAACACCCCACGAGCAGTACTTC	CASSRMGQTPHEQYF
TRBD1	TRBJ1-2	TRBV6-5	once	TGTGCCAGCAGTTCCCACAGGGGGTTGGACTATGGCTACACCTTC	CASSSHRGLDYGYTF
NA	TRBJ1-5	TRBV2	NA	TGTGCCAGCGCAGCAGGGCAGGACAATCAGCCCCAGCATTTT	CASAAGQDNQPQHF
NA	TRBJ2-1	TRBV11-2	NA	TGTGCCAGCAGCTTAGAGACTATCATGTATGAGCAGTTCTTC	CASSLETIMYEQFF
TRBD2	TRBJ2-1	TRBV2	few	TGTGCCAGCTTGAACTCGGGGGGGGCGAGGAATGAGCAGTTCTTC	CASLNSGGARNEQFF
NA	TRBJ2-7	TRBV7-9	NA	TGTGCCAGCAGCTTAACCGCTGAGCAGTACTTC	CASSLTAEQYF
NA	TRBJ1-2	TRBV5-6	NA	TGTGCCAGCAGCCCTGACAGCCTCGGGGGCTACACCTTC	CASSPDSLGGYTF
NA	TRBJ1-5	TRBV6-1	NA	TGTGCCAGCAGTGAACATCGGGATCAGCCCCAGCATTTT	CASSEHRDQPQHF
NA	TRBJ2-5	TRBV6-1	NA	TGTGCCAGCAGTGAAGGTCGGTTCCCCCTGGAAGAGACCCAGTACTTC	CASSEGRFPLEETQYF
NA	TRBJ1-2	TRBV5-5	NA	TGTGCCAGCAGCTTGGCTAGTTACGGCTACACCTTC	CASSLASYGYTF
TRBD1	TRBJ1-2	TRBV13	few	TGTGCCAGCAGCCGAGTTACAGGGGGCGATGGCTACACCTTC	CASSRVTGGDGYTF
NA	TRBJ1-3	TRBV5-4	few	TGTGCCAGCAGCGTAGGGGCGGGAAACACCATATATTTT	CASSVGAGNTIYF
TRBD1	TRBJ1-6	TRBV19	NA	TGTGCCAGTAGGGCGACAGGGACTGGTTCACCCCTCCACTTT	CASRATGTGSPLHF
NA	TRBJ1-1	TRBV6-5	once	TGTGCCAGCAGTTACTCCGTTCTTTTAAACACTGAAGCTTTCTTT	CASSYSVLLNTEAFF
NA	TRBJ2-3	TRBV9	NA	TGTGCCAGCAGCGCAGTCACTAGGGCCTATAGCACAGATACGCAGTATTTT	CASSAVTRAYSTDTQYF
TRBD1	TRBJ1-5	TRBV6-5	NA	TGTGCCAGCGGAGACAGGGACCGACAGCCCCAGCATTTT	CASGDRDRQPQHF
NA	TRBJ2-5	TRBV9	once	TGTGCCAGCAGCGTAGGGCACAGGGTCGAGACCCAGTACTTC	CASSVGHRVETQYF
NA	TRBJ1-4	TRBV5-5	NA	TGTGCCAGCAGCGAGACAGTGGGTGAAAAACTGTTTTTT	CASSETVGEKLFF
NA	TRBJ2-7	TRBV6-5	few	TGTGCCAGCGGGACTGCCTACGAGCAGTACTTC	CASGTAYEQYF
NA	TRBJ1-2	TRBV18	NA	TGTGCCAGCTCACCACCGTCAGGAGCTAACTATGGCTACACCTTC	CASSPPSGANYGYTF
NA	TRBJ2-3	TRBV5-1	NA	TGCGCCAGCAGCTTGGATACAGATACGCAGTATTTT	CASSLDTDTQYF
NA	TRBJ2-2	TRBV5-4	NA	TGTGCCAGCAGCCTACCCACACACAGGAACACCGGGGAGCTGTTTTTT	CASSLPTHRNTGELFF
NA	TRBJ2-2	TRBV4-3	once	TGCGCCAGCAGCCAAGTGGGGGACGGACGTAACACCGGGGAGCTGTTTTTT	CASSQVGDGRNTGELFF
NA	TRBJ2-1	TRBV30	NA	TGTGCCTGGAGTTCAAGCGAGATATACAATGAGCAGTTCTTC	CAWSSSEIYNEQFF
NA	TRBJ2-2	TRBV6-6	NA	TGTGCCAGCAGTTCACAGGGAGCCGGGGAGCTGTTTTTT	CASSSQGAGELFF
NA	TRBJ2-7	TRBV18	once	TGTGCCAGCTCACTGACCAGGGGTTACGAGCAGTACTTC	CASSLTRGYEQYF
TRBD1	TRBJ2-7	TRBV5-1	NA	TGCGCCAGCAGCCCGGACAGGGGTAGCAACGAGCAGTACTTC	CASSPDRGSNEQYF
NA	TRBJ1-5	TRBV2	few	TGTGCCAGCAGGAAAGGGGGGGTGAGCAATCAGCCCCAGCATTTT	CASRKGGVSNQPQHF
NA	TRBJ2-6	TRBV5-1	once	TGCGCCAGCAGCTTCGTCGAACCCTCTGGGGCCAACGTCCTGACTTTC	CASSFVEPSGANVLTF
TRBD1	TRBJ2-3	TRBV6-2/TRBV6-3	once	TGTGCCAGCAGTTTTAGACAGGGGGACCAAACAGATACGCAGTATTTT	CASSFRQGDQTDTQYF
NA	TRBJ2-1	TRBV12-5	NA	TGTGCTAGTGGTTTGGTACGTGGGGGGTACACTAATGAGCAGTTCTTC	CASGLVRGGYTNEQFF
NA	TRBJ1-2	TRBV18	NA	TGTGCCAGCTCACCAGAAGTCAGAAGCTATGGCTACACCTTC	CASSPEVRSYGYTF
NA	TRBJ2-3	TRBV7-9	once	TGTGCCAGCAGCTTAGGATGGGGGGCTAGCGTCAGCACAGATACGCAGTATTTT	CASSLGWGASVSTDTQYF
TRBD2	TRBJ2-5	TRBV6-6	once	TGTGCCAGCAGGACCTCGGGGGGGGAGACCCAGTACTTC	CASRTSGGETQYF
NA	TRBJ2-7	TRBV30	NA	TGTGCCTGGAACTCAGCAGGGCTCTCCTACGAGCAGTACTTC	CAWNSAGLSYEQYF
NA	TRBJ2-3	TRBV3-1/TRBV3-2	NA	TGTGCCAGCAGCCGACGACAGGCCACAGATACGCAGTATTTT	CASSRRQATDTQYF
TRBD1	TRBJ2-7	TRBV5-1	NA	TGCGCCAGCAGCTCCCGAACAGGGGGCGGCGAGCAGTACTTC	CASSSRTGGGEQYF
TRBD2	TRBJ2-3	TRBV4-2	NA	TGTGCCAGCAGCCAAGATAGCGGGAGAGGCACAGATACGCAGTATTTT	CASSQDSGRGTDTQYF
NA	TRBJ2-2	TRBV29-1	NA	TGCAGCGTTGAACTAGGGTACACCGGGGAGCTGTTTTTT	CSVELGYTGELFF
NA	TRBJ2-1	TRBV11-2	NA	TGTGCCAGCAGCTCGACCCGCCAGGGACCAGGACTAACCTACGAGCAGTTCTTC	CASSSTRQGPGLTYEQFF
TRBD2	TRBJ2-5	TRBV7-9	NA	TGTGCCAGCAGCTCCCAACTAGCGGGGCGCAGGTACTTC	CASSSQLAGRRYF
TRBD2	TRBJ2-2	TRBV18	once	TGTGCCAGCTCACCAAGGGTGACTAGCGGGACCGGGGAGCTGTTTTTT	CASSPRVTSGTGELFF
TRBD2	TRBJ2-2	TRBV27	NA	TGTGCCAGCTACGGTGGTAAACGGGACTACCCCACCGGGGAGCTGTTTTTT	CASYGGKRDYPTGELFF
NA	TRBJ1-5	TRBV19	NA	TGTGCCAGTAGCCCTCCCCATCAGCCCCAGCATTTT	CASSPPHQPQHF
NA	TRBJ1-3	TRBV7-3	NA	TGTGCCAGCAGCTTACAGGGGCCAGGCGGAAACACCATATATTTT	CASSLQGPGGNTIYF
NA	TRBJ2-3	TRBV30	NA	TGTGCCTGGAGTGTGGGGCTCAGCACAGATACGCAGTATTTT	CAWSVGLSTDTQYF
TRBD2	TRBJ2-1	TRBV5-1	NA	TGCGCCAGCAGCTTGGCCGGGACTAGCGGGAGGGGCACCTACAATGAGCAGTTCTTC	CASSLAGTSGRGTYNEQFF
TRBD1	TRBJ2-1	TRBV28	NA	TGTGCCAGCAGGGGACAGGGAGCTGAATCCTACAATGAGCAGTTCTTC	CASRGQGAESYNEQFF
NA	TRBJ1-5	TRBV6-2/TRBV6-3	NA	TGTGCCAGCAGTTACTCGAATGGAGATCAGCCCCAGCATTTT	CASSYSNGDQPQHF
TRBD1	TRBJ1-1	TRBV5-5	NA	TGTGCCAGCAGCAAAAACAGGGGAGGCACTGAAGCTTTCTTT	CASSKNRGGTEAFF